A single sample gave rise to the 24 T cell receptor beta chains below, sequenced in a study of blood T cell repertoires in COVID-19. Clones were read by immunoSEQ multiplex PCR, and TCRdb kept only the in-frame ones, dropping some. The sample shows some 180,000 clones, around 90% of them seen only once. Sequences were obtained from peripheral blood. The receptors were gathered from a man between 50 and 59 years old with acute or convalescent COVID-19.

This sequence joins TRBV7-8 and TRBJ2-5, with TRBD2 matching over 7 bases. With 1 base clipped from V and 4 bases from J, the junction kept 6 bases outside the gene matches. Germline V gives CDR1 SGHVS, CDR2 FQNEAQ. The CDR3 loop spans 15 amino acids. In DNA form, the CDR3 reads TGTGCCAGCAGCTTAGTTCCAGCGGGACGAGAGACCCAGTACTTC. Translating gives CASSLVPAGRETQYF.

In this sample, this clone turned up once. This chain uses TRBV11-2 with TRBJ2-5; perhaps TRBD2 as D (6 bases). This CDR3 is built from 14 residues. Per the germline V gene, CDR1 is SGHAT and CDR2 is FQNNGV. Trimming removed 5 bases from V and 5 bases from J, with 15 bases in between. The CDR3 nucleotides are TGTGCCAGCAGCACAATTCGACGGGGGGAGACCCAGTACTTC. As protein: CASSTIRRGETQYF.

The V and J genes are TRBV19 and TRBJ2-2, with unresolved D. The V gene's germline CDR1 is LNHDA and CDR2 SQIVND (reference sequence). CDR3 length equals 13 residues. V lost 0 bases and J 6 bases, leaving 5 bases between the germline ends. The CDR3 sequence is CASSIDRAGELFF. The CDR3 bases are TGTGCCAGTAGTATAGATCGGGCCGGGGAGCTGTTTTTT.

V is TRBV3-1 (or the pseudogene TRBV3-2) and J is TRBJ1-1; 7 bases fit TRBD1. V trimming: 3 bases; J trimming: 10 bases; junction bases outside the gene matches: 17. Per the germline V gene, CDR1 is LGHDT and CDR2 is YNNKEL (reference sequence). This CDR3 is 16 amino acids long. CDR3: CASSHDRVLTGPAAFF. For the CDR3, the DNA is TGTGCCAGCAGCCATGACAGGGTGCTAACCGGTCCCGCAGCTTTCTTT.

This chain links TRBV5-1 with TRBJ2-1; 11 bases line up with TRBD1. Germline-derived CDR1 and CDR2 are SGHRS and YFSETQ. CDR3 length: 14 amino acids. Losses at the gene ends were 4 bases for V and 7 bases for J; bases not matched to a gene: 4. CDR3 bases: TGCGCCAGCAGCCCCCGGGACAGGGGGAATGAGCAGTTCTTC. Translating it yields CASSPRDRGNEQFF.

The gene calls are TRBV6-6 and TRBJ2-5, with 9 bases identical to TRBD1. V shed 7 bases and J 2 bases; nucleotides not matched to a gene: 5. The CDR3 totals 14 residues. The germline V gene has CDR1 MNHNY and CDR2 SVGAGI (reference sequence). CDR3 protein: CASTEQGAQETQYF. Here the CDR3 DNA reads TGTGCCAGCACTGAACAGGGGGCACAAGAGACCCAGTACTTC.

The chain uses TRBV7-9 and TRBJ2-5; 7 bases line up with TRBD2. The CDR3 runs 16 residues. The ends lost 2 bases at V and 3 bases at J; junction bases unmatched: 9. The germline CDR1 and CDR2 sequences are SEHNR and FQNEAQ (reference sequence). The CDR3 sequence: CASSLTREGTKETQYF. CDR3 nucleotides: TGTGCCAGCAGCTTAACCAGGGAGGGGACCAAAGAGACCCAGTACTTC.

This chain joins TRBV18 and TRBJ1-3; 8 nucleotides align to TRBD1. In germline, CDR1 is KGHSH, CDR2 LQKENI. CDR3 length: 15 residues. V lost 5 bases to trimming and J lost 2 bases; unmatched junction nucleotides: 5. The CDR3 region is CASSTVQGAGNTIYF. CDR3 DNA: TGTGCCAGCTCAACGGTACAGGGGGCTGGAAACACCATATATTTT.

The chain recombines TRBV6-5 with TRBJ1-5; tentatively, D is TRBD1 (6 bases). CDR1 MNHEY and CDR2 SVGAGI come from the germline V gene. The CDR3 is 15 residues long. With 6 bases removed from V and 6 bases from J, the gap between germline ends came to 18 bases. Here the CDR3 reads CASRNRQVGTQPQHF. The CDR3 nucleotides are TGTGCCAGCAGAAACCGACAGGTTGGGACTCAGCCCCAGCATTTT.

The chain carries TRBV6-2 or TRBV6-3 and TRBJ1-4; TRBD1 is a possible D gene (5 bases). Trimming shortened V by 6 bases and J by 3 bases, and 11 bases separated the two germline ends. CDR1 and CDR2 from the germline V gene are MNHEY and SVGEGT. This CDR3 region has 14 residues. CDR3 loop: CASSLGLPNEKLFF. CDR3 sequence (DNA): TGTGCCAGCAGCCTGGGGCTCCCTAATGAAAAACTGTTTTTT.

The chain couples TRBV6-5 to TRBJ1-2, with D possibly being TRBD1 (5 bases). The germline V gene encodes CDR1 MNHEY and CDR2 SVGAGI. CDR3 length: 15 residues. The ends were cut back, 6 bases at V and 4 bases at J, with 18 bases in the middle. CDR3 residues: CASRGGIGDGYGYTF. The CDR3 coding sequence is TGTGCCAGCAGAGGAGGGATCGGGGACGGCTATGGCTACACCTTC.

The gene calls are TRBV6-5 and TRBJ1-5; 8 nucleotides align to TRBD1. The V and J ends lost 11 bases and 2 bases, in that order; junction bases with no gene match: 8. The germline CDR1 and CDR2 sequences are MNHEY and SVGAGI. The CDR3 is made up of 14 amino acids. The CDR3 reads CAGKTGDGNQPQHF. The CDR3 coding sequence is TGTGCCGGAAAGACAGGGGATGGCAATCAGCCCCAGCATTTT.

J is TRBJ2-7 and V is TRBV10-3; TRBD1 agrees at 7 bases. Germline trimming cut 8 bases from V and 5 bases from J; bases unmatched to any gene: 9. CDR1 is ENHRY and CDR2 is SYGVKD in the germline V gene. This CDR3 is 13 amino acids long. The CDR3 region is CAIWGRGLNEQYF. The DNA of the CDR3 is TGTGCCATCTGGGGAAGGGGGCTGAACGAGCAGTACTTC.

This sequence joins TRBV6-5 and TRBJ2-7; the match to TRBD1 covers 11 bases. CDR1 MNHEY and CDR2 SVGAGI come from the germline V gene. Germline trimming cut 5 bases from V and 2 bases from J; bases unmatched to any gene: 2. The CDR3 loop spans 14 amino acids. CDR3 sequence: CASSRDRGAYEQYV. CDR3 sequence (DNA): TGTGCCAGCAGTAGGGACAGGGGGGCCTACGAGCAGTACGTC.

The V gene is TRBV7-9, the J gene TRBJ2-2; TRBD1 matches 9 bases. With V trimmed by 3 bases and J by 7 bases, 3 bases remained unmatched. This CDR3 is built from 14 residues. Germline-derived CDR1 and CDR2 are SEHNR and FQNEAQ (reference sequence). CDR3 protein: CASSLRGQGGELFF. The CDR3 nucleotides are TGTGCCAGCAGCTTGCGGGGACAGGGCGGGGAGCTGTTTTTT.

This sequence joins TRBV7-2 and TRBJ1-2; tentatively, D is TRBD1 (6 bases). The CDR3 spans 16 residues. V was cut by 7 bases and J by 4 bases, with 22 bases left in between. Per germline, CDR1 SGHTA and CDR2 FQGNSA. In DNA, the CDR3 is TGTGCCAGCACATCCGTCACCCTCGGGACACTCTATGGCTACACCTTC. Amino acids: CASTSVTLGTLYGYTF.

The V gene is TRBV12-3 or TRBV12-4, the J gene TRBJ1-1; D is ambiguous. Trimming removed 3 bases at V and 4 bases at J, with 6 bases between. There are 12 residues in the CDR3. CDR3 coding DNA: TGTGCCAGCAGTTTTTTCGGCACTGAAGCTTTCTTT. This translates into CASSFFGTEAFF.

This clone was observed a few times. CDR3 protein: CSVADGTEAFF. The CDR3 bases are TGCAGCGTTGCCGACGGGACTGAAGCTTTCTTT. This sequence joins TRBV29-1 and TRBJ1-1; D not certain. The germline CDR1 and CDR2 sequences are SQVTM and ANQGSEA. This CDR3 has 11 amino acids. The germline V and J ends were trimmed by 4 bases and 5 bases, with 8 bases remaining between them.

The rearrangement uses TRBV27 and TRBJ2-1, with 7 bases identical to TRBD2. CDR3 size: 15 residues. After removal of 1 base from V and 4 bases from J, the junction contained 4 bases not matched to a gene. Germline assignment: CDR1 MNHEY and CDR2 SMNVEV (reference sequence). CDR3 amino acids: CASSLFLAAYNEQFF. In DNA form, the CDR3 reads TGTGCCAGCAGTTTATTCCTAGCGGCTTACAATGAGCAGTTCTTC.

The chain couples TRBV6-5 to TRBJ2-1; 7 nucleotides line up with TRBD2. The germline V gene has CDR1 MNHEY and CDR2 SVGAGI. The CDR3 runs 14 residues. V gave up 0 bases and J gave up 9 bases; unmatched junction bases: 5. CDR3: CASSYSIRGGEQFF. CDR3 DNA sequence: TGTGCCAGCAGTTACTCCATCCGCGGGGGTGAGCAGTTCTTC.

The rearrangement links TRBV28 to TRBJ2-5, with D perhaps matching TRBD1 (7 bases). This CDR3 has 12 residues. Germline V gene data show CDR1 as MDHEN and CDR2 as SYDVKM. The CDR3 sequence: CSSGAGGETQYF. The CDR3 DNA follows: TGTTCTTCGGGGGCAGGGGGAGAGACCCAGTACTTC.

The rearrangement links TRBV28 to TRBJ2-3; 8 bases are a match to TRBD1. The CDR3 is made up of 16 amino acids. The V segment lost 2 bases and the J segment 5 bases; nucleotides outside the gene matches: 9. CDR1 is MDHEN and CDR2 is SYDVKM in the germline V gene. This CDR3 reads CASSLPPGQGRDTQYF. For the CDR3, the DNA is TGTGCCAGCAGTTTACCCCCCGGACAGGGACGAGATACGCAGTATTTT. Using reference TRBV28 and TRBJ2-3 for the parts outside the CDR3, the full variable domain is DVKVTQSSRYLVKRTGEKVFLECVQDMDHENMFWYRQDPGLGLRLIYFSYDVKMKEKGDIPEGYSVSREKKERFSLILESASTNQTSMYLCASSLPPGQGRDTQYFGPGTRLTVL.

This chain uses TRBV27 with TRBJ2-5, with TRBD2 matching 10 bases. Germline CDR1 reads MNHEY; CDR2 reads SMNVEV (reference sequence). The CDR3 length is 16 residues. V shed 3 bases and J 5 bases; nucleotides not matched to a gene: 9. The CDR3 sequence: CASSFGSSGSKETQYF. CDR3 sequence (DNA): TGTGCCAGCAGTTTTGGGTCTAGCGGGAGTAAGGAGACCCAGTACTTC.

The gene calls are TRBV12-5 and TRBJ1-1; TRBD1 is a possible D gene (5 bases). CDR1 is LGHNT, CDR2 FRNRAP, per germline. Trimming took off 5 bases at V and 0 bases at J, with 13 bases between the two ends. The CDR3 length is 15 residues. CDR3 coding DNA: TGTGCTAGTGGTCTGATGGGGCTCCTGAACACTGAAGCTTTCTTT. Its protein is CASGLMGLLNTEAFF.